This T cell receptor (beta chain) was documented in a study of shared clonotypes between healthy human individuals. Sequencing used immunoSEQ multiplex PCR; TCRdb keeps in-frame clones, though not all of them. The table includes about 1.5 million clones, more than 95% detected once. CDR1 is MNHNS and CDR2 is SASEGT in the germline V gene. After removal of 2 bases from V and 2 bases from J, the junction contained 8 bases not matched to a gene. The CDR3 is made up of 17 amino acids. The chain joins TRBV6-1 to TRBJ2-2; 7 nucleotides match TRBD2. Sequenced: naive CD4+ T cells sorted from blood. As to subset: CD45RA+ positively selected. The sequence came from a man younger than 45 in good health. The CDR3: CASSESTGGSNTGELFF. For the CDR3, the DNA is TGTGCCAGCAGTGAATCCACCGGCGGGAGTAACACCGGGGAGCTGTTTTTT.